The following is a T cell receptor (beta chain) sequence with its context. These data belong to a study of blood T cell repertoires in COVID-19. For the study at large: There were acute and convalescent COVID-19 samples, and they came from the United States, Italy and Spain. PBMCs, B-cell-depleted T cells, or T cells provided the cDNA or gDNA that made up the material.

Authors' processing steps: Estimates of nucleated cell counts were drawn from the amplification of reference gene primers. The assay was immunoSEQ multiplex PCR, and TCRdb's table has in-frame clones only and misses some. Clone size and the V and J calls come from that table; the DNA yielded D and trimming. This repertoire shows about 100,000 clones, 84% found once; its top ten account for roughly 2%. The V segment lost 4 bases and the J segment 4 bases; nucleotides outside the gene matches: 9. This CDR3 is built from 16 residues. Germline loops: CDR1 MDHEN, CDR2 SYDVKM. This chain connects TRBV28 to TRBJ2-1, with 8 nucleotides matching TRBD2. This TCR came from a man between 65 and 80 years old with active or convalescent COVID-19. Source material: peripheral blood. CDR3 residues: CASSSMSGGSYNEQFF. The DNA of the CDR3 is TGTGCCAGCAGTTCGATGAGCGGGGGCAGTTACAATGAGCAGTTCTTC.